These 28 T cell receptor beta chains share one sample of origin, sequenced in a study of blood T cells in healthy people across ages (dated by TCRdb to about 2015). The protocol used for the library was 5' RACE. The run used an Illumina HiSeq 2500. A second PCR of roughly 6 to 12 cycles was run with a J-beta primer mix and a sample-barcoded 5' primer. Through fastp at Q25 and MiXCR, TCRdb rebuilt clones from the public reads, retaining in-frame beta chains. Every entry covers one CDR3 protein and lists the most common genes and DNA from its rows. The sample table shows around 500,000 distinct CDR3 sequences, and roughly a quarter are seen once. The leading ten clones occupy about 3.3% of the sample. The sample also formed part of further work on T cells of mothers and their children.

Sequencing was carried out using blood. These receptor sequences come from a boy younger than 10 in good health.

This clonotype occurred a few times. This chain joins TRBV4-1 and TRBJ1-2; 9 positions agree with TRBD1. Germline V gene data show CDR1 as MGHRA and CDR2 as YSYEKL. With V trimmed by 2 bases and J by 6 bases, 10 bases remained unmatched. This CDR3 has 16 amino acids. CDR3 DNA: TGCGCCAGCAGCCAACAATACGACAGGGGGTTGGATGGCTACACCTTC. It is translated as CASSQQYDRGLDGYTF.

The chain joins TRBV10-3 to TRBJ1-1; 7 bases line up with TRBD1. Germline V gives CDR1 ENHRY, CDR2 SYGVKD. The CDR3 is 15 residues long. After removal of 6 bases from V and 0 bases from J, the junction contained 7 bases not matched to a gene. CDR3 coding DNA: TGTGCCATCAGAGGACAGGAGGGATTGAACACTGAAGCTTTCTTT. It yields the protein CAIRGQEGLNTEAFF.

This clonotype was detected only a few times. CDR3 protein: CASSPPDGRGQETQYF. The DNA for the CDR3 is TGTGCCAGCAGCCCGCCGGACGGAAGGGGACAAGAGACCCAGTACTTC. The gene calls are TRBV7-2 and TRBJ2-5, with a tentative D call TRBD1 (5 bases). Germline V CDR1 and CDR2: SGHTA, FQGNSA. The CDR3 covers 16 residues. Trimming stripped 5 bases from V and 2 bases from J, with 18 bases between. The complete variable domain, with remaining parts taken from reference TRBV7-2 and TRBJ2-5, reads GAGVSQSPSNKVTEKGKDVELRCDPISGHTALYWYRQSLGQGLEFLIYFQGNSAPDKSGLPSDRFSAERTGGSVSTLTIQRTQQEDSAVYLCASSPPDGRGQETQYFGPGTRLLVL.

This clonotype was seen a single time. This chain links TRBV30 with TRBJ2-3; D not resolved. Germline CDR1 is GTSNPN and CDR2 is SVGIG (reference sequence). Trimming took off 7 bases at V and 3 bases at J, with 17 bases between the two ends. The CDR3 has 14 residues. The CDR3 coding sequence is TGTGCCTCAACAACCGCAACTATTACAGATACGCAGTATTTT. This encodes CASTTATITDTQYF.

This clonotype was recorded a few times. A read error may produce the germline difference seen at one junction end. The rearrangement joins TRBV5-1 to TRBJ2-1, with D unresolved. The V gene's germline CDR1 is SGHRS and CDR2 YFSETQ. The CDR3 is made up of 15 amino acids. This chain's CDR3 is CASRLAESSHNEQFF. CDR3 coding DNA: TGCGCCAGCCGCTTGGCGGAGTCCTCCCACAATGAGCAGTTCTTC.

This rearrangement joins TRBV12-3 or TRBV12-4 to TRBJ2-7; no clear D gene. V shed 3 bases and J shed 4 bases, with 7 bases lying between them. The CDR3 contains 12 residues. DNA for the CDR3: TGTGCCAGCAGTTTCCAGCCGTACGAGCAGTACTTC. This sequence encodes CASSFQPYEQYF.

The chain recombines TRBV6-5 with TRBJ1-6, with D tentatively TRBD1 (5 bases). The CDR3 has 14 amino acids. V lost 6 bases and J 12 bases, leaving 18 bases between the germline ends. Per germline, CDR1 MNHEY and CDR2 SVGAGI. DNA of the CDR3: TGTGCCAGCAGACCTCAGGGCCATTTCAAACCCCTCCACTTT. The encoded protein is CASRPQGHFKPLHF.

The table lists this clonotype with a few counts. The chain combines TRBV5-1 with TRBJ1-2, with D uncertain. CDR3 length: 13 residues. V was shortened by 7 bases and J by 0 bases, with 10 bases between the two germline ends. The germline V gene encodes CDR1 SGHRS and CDR2 YFSETQ. For the CDR3, the DNA is TGCGCCAGCGCGCCTGCGCCTAACTATGGCTACACCTTC. Its translation is CASAPAPNYGYTF.

This clonotype was found a few times. The J gene is TRBJ2-5, the V gene TRBV5-1; 10 bases map to TRBD2. Germline V lookup: CDR1 SGHRS, CDR2 YFSETQ. V gave up 0 bases and J gave up 7 bases; unmatched junction bases: 9. The CDR3 extends over 16 amino acids. The CDR3 protein is CASSLDSGGSVGTQYF. Written as DNA, the CDR3 is TGCGCCAGCAGCTTGGATAGCGGGGGGTCTGTCGGGACCCAGTACTTC.

This chain joins TRBV5-1 and TRBJ2-7; the match to TRBD2 covers 11 bases. The CDR3 runs 16 residues. Trimming at V came to 3 bases and at J to 2 bases, leaving 7 bases not matched to a gene. CDR1 is SGHRS and CDR2 is YFSETQ in the germline V gene. CDR3 sequence: CASSSKTSGAAYEQYF. The CDR3 DNA reads as TGCGCCAGCAGCTCGAAGACTAGCGGGGCGGCCTACGAGCAGTACTTC.

The chain is built from TRBV7-2 and TRBJ2-1; 8 bases are shared with TRBD1. After removal of 3 bases from V and 0 bases from J, the junction contained 4 bases not matched to a gene. Germline V gene data show CDR1 as SGHTA and CDR2 as FQGNSA. This CDR3 comprises 16 residues. CDR3 loop: CASSFGQGISYNEQFF. The CDR3 nucleotides are TGTGCCAGCAGCTTCGGACAGGGCATCTCCTACAATGAGCAGTTCTTC.

This clonotype was detected a few times. V and J are TRBV20-1 and TRBJ1-5; 7 nucleotides match TRBD1. The germline gives CDR1 DFQATT, CDR2 SNEGSKA (reference sequence). The length of the CDR3 is 16 residues. The junction had 17 bases not matched to a gene; V was cut back by 3 bases and J by 9 bases. For the CDR3, the DNA is TGCAGTGCTAGGGCCGGGACAGCGGGATCCTTTTCGCCCCAGCATTTT. Translation gives CSARAGTAGSFSPQHF.

This chain links TRBV30 with TRBJ2-1; TRBD1 matches 9 bases. CDR3 length: 14 amino acids. Germline V gene sequence: CDR1 GTSNPN, CDR2 SVGIG (reference sequence). V trimming: 3 bases; J trimming: 3 bases; junction bases outside the gene matches: 3. The chain's CDR3 is CAWRTGGYYNEQFF. DNA for the CDR3: TGTGCCTGGAGGACAGGGGGTTACTACAATGAGCAGTTCTTC.

The V gene is TRBV3-1, the J gene TRBJ2-5; D call uncertain. The better agreement between TRBJ2-1 and the DNA end casts doubt on the J call. This CDR3 spans 16 amino acids. Germline assignment: CDR1 LGHDT and CDR2 YNNKEL (reference sequence). CDR3 amino acids: CASSQAQPSNGNEQFF. DNA for the CDR3: TGTGCCAGCAGCCAAGCCCAGCCTAGTAACGGAAATGAGCAGTTCTTC.

This chain joins TRBV5-1 and TRBJ2-1; TRBD2 aligns across 8 bases. After removal of 0 bases from V and 5 bases from J, the junction contained 4 bases not matched to a gene. The CDR3 is made up of 15 amino acids. The germline V gene has CDR1 SGHRS and CDR2 YFSETQ. The CDR3 DNA sequence: TGCGCCAGCAGCTTGGGCGGGGGGAAACACAATGAGCAGTTCTTC. It is translated as CASSLGGGKHNEQFF.

On this clonotype: Possible read error: a much larger clone is one base away. The chain links TRBV7-8 to TRBJ2-5; D not certain. The J call may be mistaken, given a closer DNA end match to TRBJ2-7. This CDR3 contains 11 residues. The germline gives CDR1 SGHVS, CDR2 FQNEAQ. For the CDR3, the DNA is TGTGCCAGCAGCTTAGCCCACGAGCAGTACTTC. Its translation is CASSLAHEQYF.

The chain couples TRBV4-1 to TRBJ1-2; D ambiguous. In germline, CDR1 is MGHRA, CDR2 YSYEKL. The CDR3 is 15 residues long. The V gene lost 0 bases and the J gene lost 1 base, with 9 bases spanning the gap. As DNA, the CDR3 is TGCGCCAGCAGCCAAGACTATTACGGTAACTATGGCTACACCTTC. This translates into CASSQDYYGNYGYTF.

J is TRBJ1-1 and V is TRBV29-1; no reliable D call. V shed 3 bases and J shed 1 base, with 6 bases lying between them. The germline V gene encodes CDR1 SQVTM and CDR2 ANQGSEA. CDR3 length: 12 residues. The CDR3 region has the DNA TGCAGCGTTGAGGGCCAGAACACTGAAGCTTTCTTT. It codes for CSVEGQNTEAFF.

CDR3 amino acids: CASSQLVGTNQETQYF. The DNA for the CDR3 is TGTGCCAGCAGCCAACTCGTAGGGACCAACCAAGAGACCCAGTACTTC. The chain links TRBV3-1 to TRBJ2-7; the D gene could be TRBD1 or TRBD2 (5 bases each). TRBJ2-5 explains the end of the DNA better; the J call may be wrong. CDR3 length: 16 residues. The germline CDR1 and CDR2 sequences are LGHDT and YNNKEL (reference sequence).

This clonotype was found a few times. The rearrangement links TRBV12-3 or TRBV12-4 to TRBJ2-7; maybe TRBD2 (6 bases). This CDR3 comprises 16 residues. The ends were cut back, 5 bases at V and 2 bases at J, with 19 bases in the middle. In nucleotides, the CDR3 is TGTGCCAGCAGTGCAACATCCGGGAGTCGTCCCTACGAGCAGTACTTC. It is translated as CASSATSGSRPYEQYF.

The chain uses TRBV10-3 and TRBJ2-5, with D possibly being TRBD2 (5 bases). Germline CDR1 is ENHRY and CDR2 is SYGVKD. With 5 bases removed from V and 2 bases from J, the gap between germline ends came to 12 bases. The length of the CDR3 is 14 residues. CDR3 loop: CAISNTRDQETQYF. In DNA, the CDR3 is TGTGCCATCAGTAATACCCGGGATCAAGAGACCCAGTACTTC.

The count of this clonotype is one. This chain uses TRBV7-6 with TRBJ1-6; D is uncertain. Trimming removed 1 base from V and 4 bases from J, with 8 bases in between. Per the germline V gene, CDR1 is SGHVS and CDR2 is FNYEAQ. The CDR3 sequence is 15 residues long. In DNA form, the CDR3 reads TGTGCCAGCAGCTTAGAGGCCGGATATAATTCACCCCTCCACTTT. It yields the protein CASSLEAGYNSPLHF.

The rearrangement uses TRBV7-2 and TRBJ2-7, with TRBD2 as a possible D gene (5 bases). From germline, CDR1 is SGHTA and CDR2 FQGNSA. The CDR3 contains 15 residues. V was cut by 1 base and J by 3 bases, with 13 bases left in between. The CDR3 region has the DNA TGTGCCAGCAGCTTAGAAAACGGGGTCTTCTACGAGCAGTACTTC. Residues: CASSLENGVFYEQYF.

In the case of this clonotype: At one of its ends the junction is not consistent with the germline gene, which may arise from a read error. This sequence joins TRBV2 and TRBJ1-4; weak D call: TRBD1 (6 bases). Looked up from germline, CDR1 is SNHLY and CDR2 is FYNNEI. The CDR3 sequence is 15 residues long. The CDR3 region is CASSLGGRGSEKLSF. For the CDR3, the DNA is TGTGCCAGCAGTCTCGGCGGCAGGGGATCTGAAAAACTGTCTTTT.

This clonotype was seen more than once but under ten times. The chain links TRBV28 to TRBJ1-2; D not resolved. There are 14 residues in the CDR3. Germline lookup yields CDR1 MDHEN and CDR2 SYDVKM. V was pared by 2 bases and J by 1 base, with 8 bases between. The CDR3 region is CASSLNPSNYGYTF. Written as DNA, the CDR3 is TGTGCCAGCAGTTTAAATCCGAGTAACTATGGCTACACCTTC.

J is TRBJ2-1 and V is TRBV9; weak D call: TRBD2 (6 bases). Trimming pared 2 bases from V and 4 bases from J, leaving 16 bases between. The CDR3 totals 16 residues. Germline V gene lookup returns CDR1 SGDLS and CDR2 YYNGEE. The CDR3 spells CASSVEQRVWYNEQFF. The DNA for the CDR3 is TGTGCCAGCAGCGTCGAGCAGCGGGTGTGGTACAATGAGCAGTTCTTC. The entire variable domain, with the rest obtained from reference TRBV9 and TRBJ2-1, is as follows: DSGVTQTPKHLITATGQRVTLRCSPRSGDLSVYWYQQSLDQGLQFLIQYYNGEERAKGNILERFSAQQFPDLHSELNLSSLELGDSALYFCASSVEQRVWYNEQFFGPGTRLTVL.

The chain combines TRBV5-1 with TRBJ1-1, with D possibly matching TRBD1 (6 bases). Germline-derived CDR1 and CDR2 are SGHRS and YFSETQ. CDR3 size: 13 residues. Trimming took off 4 bases at V and 8 bases at J, with 15 bases between the two ends. As DNA, the CDR3 is TGCGCCAGCAGCCGTAGTAACAGGGCGGAAGCTTTCTTT. This gives the protein CASSRSNRAEAFF. Together with reference TRBV5-1 and TRBJ1-1, the CDR3 gives the full variable domain: KAGVTQTPRYLIKTRGQQVTLSCSPISGHRSVSWYQQTPGQGLQFLFEYFSETQRNKGNFPGRFSGRQFSNSRSEMNVSTLELGDSALYLCASSRSNRAEAFFGQGTRLTVV.

The V gene is TRBV7-9, the J gene TRBJ2-2; TRBD2 agrees at 12 bases. The ends lost 5 bases at V and 9 bases at J; junction bases unmatched: 10. The CDR3 sequence is 16 residues long. Germline CDR1 SEHNR, CDR2 FQNEAQ (reference sequence). In nucleotides, the CDR3 is TGTGCCAGCAGCCCTAGCGGGAGGGCCGGGTACCGGGAGCTGTTTTTT. It is translated as CASSPSGRAGYRELFF.